This T cell receptor beta chain was recorded in a study of blood T cell repertoires in COVID-19. Whole-study context: From the United States, Italy and Spain came samples of acute and convalescent COVID-19. T cells, B-cell-depleted T cells, or PBMCs supplied cDNA or gDNA.

V lost 4 bases and J lost 4; bases outside the gene matches: 9. This CDR3 contains 16 residues. Germline V gene lookup returns CDR1 SGDLS and CDR2 YYNGEE. As processed by the authors: Estimation of nucleated cell counts relied on the amplification of reference gene primers. TCRdb's table, derived via immunoSEQ multiplex PCR, lists solely in-frame clones and lacks some. For V, J and clone size, that table is used; D and trimming come from the DNA. This sample carries 150,000 or so clones, approximately 79% of them seen once, and the ten largest clones take 3%. The TCR comes from a woman older than 75 with acute or convalescent COVID-19. Sequenced material: peripheral blood. The chain has TRBV9 and TRBJ2-1; 9 bases fit TRBD2. The CDR3 loop reads CASSIHLAGPYNEQFF. The DNA of the CDR3 is TGTGCCAGCAGCATACATCTAGCGGGACCTTACAATGAGCAGTTCTTC.